This record looks at one T cell receptor beta chain sequence and its context. The target antigen is unknown. This entry is derived from a study of follicular helper T cells after annual influenza vaccination. Overall study context: Sampling occurred days 0, 7 and 28 after each influenza vaccination. Findings and caveats of the study: Yearly vaccinations repeatedly recalled conserved clonotypes in ICOS+CD38+ cTfh.

Repertoires were generated with immunoSEQ multiplex PCR, while TCRdb's copy carries only in-frame clones and drops some. Of 27,000 or so clones listed, 80% to 90% are singletons. J gave up 0 bases and V 10 bases, and 6 bases lay outside the gene matches. Germline CDR1 MNHNS, CDR2 SASEGT. This CDR3 is 13 amino acids long. Time point given: 2014-2015 season, pre-vaccination. This sequence was found in an adult who received the influenza vaccine. This chain joins TRBV6-1 and TRBJ2-7; 7 nucleotides agree with TRBD2. The sequencing used CXCR5+ CD38- circulating T follicular helper cells from blood, collected on the day of influenza vaccination. The subset: circulating Tfh, non-naive CD4+CXCR5+PD-1+ (ICOS+CD38+ or ICOS-CD38-). CDR3 loop: CAIALADSYEQYF. CDR3 coding DNA: TGTGCCATCGCCCTAGCGGACTCCTACGAGCAGTACTTC.